The clone carrying this T cell receptor beta chain was counted ten times or more. Its antigen remains unknown. RNA transcripts were the template for amplifying TCR beta CDR3 regions. RT-PCR in the first round (using the HTBI primer set) targeted the TCR CDR3. TCRdb ran MiXCR on the multiplex PCR reads and lists one entry per CDR3 protein. Of around 800,000 distinct CDR3 sequences in the sample, 38% are singletons; the top ten hold around 10%. The data are from a study of T cells in Graves' hyperthyroidism and ophthalmopathy. Study-wide results and limits: Most clonotypes that expanded in the thyroid above 0.001 also showed up in blood. A median approximately 6.5 months before onset, the model predicted ophthalmopathy.

Graves' hyperthyroidism was deemed stable absent ophthalmopathy progression within 18 months. Newly diagnosed patients aged 18 to 65 had hyperthyroidism of under 2 months' duration. This CDR3 contains 13 residues. Per the germline V gene, CDR1 is SGHVS and CDR2 is FQNEAQ. The V end was cut by 6 bases, the J end by 3 bases, with 11 bases between. This chain uses TRBV7-8 with TRBJ1-1; D not certain. The source is a man younger than 35 with Graves' hyperthyroidism. The sample taken for sequencing was blood. The CDR3 DNA reads TGTGCCAGCAGTGCAATCCGGGACACTGAAGCTTTCTTT. This encodes CASSAIRDTEAFF.